This record covers a single TCR beta chain. As processed by the authors: Amplification from reference gene primers served as the basis for estimated nucleated cell counts. TCRdb's copy holds only in-frame clones and misses some; the assay was immunoSEQ multiplex PCR. D and trimming come from the DNA, and the V and J calls and clone size come from that table. The sample carries more than 100,000 clones, approximately 83% recorded once. The data are from a study of blood T cell repertoires in COVID-19. Study in general: Acute and convalescent COVID-19 samples came from the United States, Italy and Spain. Nucleic acid was either cDNA or gDNA, and it came from T cells, B-cell-depleted T cells, or PBMCs.

The V gene lost 6 bases and the J gene lost 2 bases, with 7 bases spanning the gap. This CDR3 has 12 residues. Per germline, CDR1 MNHEY and CDR2 SVGAGI. The gene calls are TRBV6-5 and TRBJ1-1; D remains ambiguous. Sequenced sample: peripheral blood. This clonotype was sampled from a woman in her 70s with acute or convalescent COVID-19. CDR3 nucleotide sequence: TGTGCCAGCAGACCACTCAACACTGAAGCTTTCTTT. This translates into CASRPLNTEAFF.